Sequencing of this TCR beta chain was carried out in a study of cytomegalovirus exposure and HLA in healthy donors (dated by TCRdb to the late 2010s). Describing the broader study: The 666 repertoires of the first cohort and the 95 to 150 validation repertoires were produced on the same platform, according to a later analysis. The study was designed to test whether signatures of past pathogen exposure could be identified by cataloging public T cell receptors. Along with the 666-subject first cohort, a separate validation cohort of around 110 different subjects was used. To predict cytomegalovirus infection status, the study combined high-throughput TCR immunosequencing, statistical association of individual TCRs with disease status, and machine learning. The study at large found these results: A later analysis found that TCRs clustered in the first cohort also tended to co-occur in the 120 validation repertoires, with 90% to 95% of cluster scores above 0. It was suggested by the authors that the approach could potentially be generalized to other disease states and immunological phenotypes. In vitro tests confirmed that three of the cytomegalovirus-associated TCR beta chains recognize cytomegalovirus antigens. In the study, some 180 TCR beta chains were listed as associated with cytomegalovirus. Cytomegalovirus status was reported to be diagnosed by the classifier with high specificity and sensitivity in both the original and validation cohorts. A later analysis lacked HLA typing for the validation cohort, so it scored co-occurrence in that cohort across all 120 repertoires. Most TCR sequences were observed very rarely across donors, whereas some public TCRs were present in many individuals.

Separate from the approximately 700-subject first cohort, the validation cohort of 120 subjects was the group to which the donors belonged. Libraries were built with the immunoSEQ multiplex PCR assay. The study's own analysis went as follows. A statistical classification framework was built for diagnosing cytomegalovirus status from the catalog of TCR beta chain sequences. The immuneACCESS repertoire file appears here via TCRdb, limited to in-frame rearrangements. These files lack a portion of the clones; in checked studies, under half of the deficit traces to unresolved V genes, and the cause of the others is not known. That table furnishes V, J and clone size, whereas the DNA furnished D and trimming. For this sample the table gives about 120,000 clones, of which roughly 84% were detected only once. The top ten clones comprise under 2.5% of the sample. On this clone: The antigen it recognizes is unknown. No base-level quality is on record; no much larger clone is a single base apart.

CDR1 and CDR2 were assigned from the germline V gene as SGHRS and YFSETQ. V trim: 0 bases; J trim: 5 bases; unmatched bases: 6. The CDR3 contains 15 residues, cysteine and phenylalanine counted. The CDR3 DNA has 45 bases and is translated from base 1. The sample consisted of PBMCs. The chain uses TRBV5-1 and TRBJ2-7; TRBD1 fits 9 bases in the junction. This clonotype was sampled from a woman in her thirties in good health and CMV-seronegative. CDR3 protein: CASSLAGQGSNEQYF. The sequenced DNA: TGCGCCAGCAGCTTGGCGGGACAGGGTTCTAACGAGCAGTACTTC.